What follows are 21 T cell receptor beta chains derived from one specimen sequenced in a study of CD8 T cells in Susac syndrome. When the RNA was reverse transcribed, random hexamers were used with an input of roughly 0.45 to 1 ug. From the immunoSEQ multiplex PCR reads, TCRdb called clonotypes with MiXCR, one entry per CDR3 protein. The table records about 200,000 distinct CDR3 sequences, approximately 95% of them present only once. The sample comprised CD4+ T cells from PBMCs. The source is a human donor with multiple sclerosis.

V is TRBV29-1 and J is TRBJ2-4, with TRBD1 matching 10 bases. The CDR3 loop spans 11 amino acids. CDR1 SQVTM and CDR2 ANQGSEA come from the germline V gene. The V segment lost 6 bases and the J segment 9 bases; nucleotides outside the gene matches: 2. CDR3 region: CSVRTGGIQYF. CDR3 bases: TGCAGCGTAAGGACAGGGGGCATTCAGTACTTC.

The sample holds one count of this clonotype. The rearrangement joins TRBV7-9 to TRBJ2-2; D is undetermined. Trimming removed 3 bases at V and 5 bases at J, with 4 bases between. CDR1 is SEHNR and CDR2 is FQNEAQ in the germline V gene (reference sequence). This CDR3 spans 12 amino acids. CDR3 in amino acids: CASSFETGELFF. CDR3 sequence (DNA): TGTGCCAGCAGCTTCGAAACCGGGGAGCTGTTTTTT.

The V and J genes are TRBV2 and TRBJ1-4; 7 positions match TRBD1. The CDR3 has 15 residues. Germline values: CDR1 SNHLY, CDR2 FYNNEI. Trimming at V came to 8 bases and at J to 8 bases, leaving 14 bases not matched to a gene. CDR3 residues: CASESNRGGSEKLFF. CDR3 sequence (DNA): TGTGCCAGCGAGTCGAACAGGGGCGGGAGCGAAAAACTGTTTTTT.

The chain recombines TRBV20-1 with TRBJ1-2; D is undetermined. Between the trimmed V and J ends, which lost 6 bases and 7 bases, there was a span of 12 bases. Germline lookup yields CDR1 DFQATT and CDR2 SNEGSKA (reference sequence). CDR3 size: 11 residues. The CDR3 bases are TGCAGTGCCATAAAATCCACTGGCTACACCTTC. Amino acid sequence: CSAIKSTGYTF.

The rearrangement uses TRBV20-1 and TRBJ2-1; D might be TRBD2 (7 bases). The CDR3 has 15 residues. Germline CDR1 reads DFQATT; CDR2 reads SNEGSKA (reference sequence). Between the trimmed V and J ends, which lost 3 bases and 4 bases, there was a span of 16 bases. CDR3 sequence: CSARDGGLPYNEQFF. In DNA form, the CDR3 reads TGCAGTGCTAGGGACGGGGGGCTACCGTACAATGAGCAGTTCTTC.

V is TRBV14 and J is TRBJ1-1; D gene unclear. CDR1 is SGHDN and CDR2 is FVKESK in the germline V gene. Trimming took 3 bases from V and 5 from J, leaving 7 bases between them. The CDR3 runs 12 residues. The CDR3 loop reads CASSHTPTEAFF. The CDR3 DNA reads TGTGCCAGCAGCCATACGCCTACTGAAGCTTTCTTT.

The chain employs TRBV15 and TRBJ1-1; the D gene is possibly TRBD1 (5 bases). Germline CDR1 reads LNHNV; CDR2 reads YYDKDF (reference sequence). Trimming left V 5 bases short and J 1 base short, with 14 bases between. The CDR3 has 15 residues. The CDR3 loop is CATSAMGLPNTEAFF. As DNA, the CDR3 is TGTGCCACCAGCGCTATGGGACTGCCGAACACTGAAGCTTTCTTT.

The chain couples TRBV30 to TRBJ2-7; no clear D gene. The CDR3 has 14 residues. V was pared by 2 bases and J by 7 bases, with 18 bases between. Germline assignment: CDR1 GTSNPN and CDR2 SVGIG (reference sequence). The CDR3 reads CAWSPLVGFTEQYF. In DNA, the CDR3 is TGTGCCTGGAGTCCCCTCGTGGGATTTACGGAGCAGTACTTC.

CDR3 DNA: TGTGCCAGCAGTCCTAGCGGGGCTGGCACCGGGGAGCTGTTTTTT. Protein product: CASSPSGAGTGELFF. This sequence joins TRBV2 and TRBJ2-2; 9 positions match TRBD2. The ends lost 5 bases at V and 4 bases at J; junction bases unmatched: 5. The germline gives CDR1 SNHLY, CDR2 FYNNEI. The CDR3 contains 15 residues.

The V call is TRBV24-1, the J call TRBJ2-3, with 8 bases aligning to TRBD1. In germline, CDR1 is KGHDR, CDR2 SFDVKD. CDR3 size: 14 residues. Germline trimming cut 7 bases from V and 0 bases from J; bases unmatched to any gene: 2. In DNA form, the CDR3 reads TGTGCCACCAGCGACAGGGGAAGCACAGATACGCAGTATTTT. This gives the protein CATSDRGSTDTQYF.

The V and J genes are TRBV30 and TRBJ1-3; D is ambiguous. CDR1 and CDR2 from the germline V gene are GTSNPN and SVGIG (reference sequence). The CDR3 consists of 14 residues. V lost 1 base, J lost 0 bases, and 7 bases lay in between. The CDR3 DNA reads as TGTGCCTGGAGTGGGGGAAACTCTGGAAACACCATATATTTT. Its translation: CAWSGGNSGNTIYF.

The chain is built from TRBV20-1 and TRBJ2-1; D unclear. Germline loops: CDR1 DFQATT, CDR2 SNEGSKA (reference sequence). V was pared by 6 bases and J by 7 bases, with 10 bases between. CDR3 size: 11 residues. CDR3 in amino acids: CSAKQQNEQFF. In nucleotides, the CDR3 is TGCAGTGCAAAGCAGCAGAATGAGCAGTTCTTC.

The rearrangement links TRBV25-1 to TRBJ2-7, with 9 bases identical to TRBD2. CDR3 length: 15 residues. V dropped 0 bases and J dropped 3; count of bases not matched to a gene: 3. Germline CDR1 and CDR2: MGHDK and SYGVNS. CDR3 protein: CASSEYLAGYYEQYF. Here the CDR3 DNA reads TGTGCCAGCAGTGAATACCTAGCGGGGTACTACGAGCAGTACTTC.

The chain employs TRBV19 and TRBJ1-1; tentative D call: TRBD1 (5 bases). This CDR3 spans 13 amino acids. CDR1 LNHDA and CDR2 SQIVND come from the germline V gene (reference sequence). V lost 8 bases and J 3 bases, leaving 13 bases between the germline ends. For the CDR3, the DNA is TGTGCCAGTCGAGGGGCGGTAGACACTGAAGCTTTCTTT. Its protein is CASRGAVDTEAFF.

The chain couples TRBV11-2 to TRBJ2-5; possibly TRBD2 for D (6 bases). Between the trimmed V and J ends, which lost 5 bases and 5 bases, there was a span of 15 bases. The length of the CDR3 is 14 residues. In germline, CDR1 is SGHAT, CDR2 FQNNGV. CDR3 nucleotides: TGTGCCAGCAGCCCAGTACTAGCTGGGGAGACCCAGTACTTC. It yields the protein CASSPVLAGETQYF.

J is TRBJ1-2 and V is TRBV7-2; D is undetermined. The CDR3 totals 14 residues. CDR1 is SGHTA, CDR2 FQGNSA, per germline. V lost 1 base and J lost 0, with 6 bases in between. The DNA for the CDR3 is TGTGCCAGCAGCTTAGTGGCACCTAACTATGGCTACACCTTC. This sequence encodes CASSLVAPNYGYTF.

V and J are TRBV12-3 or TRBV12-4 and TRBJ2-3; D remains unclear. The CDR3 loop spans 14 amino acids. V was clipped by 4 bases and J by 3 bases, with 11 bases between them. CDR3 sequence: CASSSLTTTDTQYF. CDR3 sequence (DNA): TGTGCCAGCAGTTCCTTAACTACAACAGATACGCAGTATTTT.

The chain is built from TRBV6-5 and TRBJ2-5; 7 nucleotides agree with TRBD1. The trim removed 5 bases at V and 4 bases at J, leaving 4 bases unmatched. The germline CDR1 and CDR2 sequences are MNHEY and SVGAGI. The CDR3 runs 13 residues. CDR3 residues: CASSRQGPETQYF. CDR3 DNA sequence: TGTGCCAGCAGTCGACAGGGCCCAGAGACCCAGTACTTC.

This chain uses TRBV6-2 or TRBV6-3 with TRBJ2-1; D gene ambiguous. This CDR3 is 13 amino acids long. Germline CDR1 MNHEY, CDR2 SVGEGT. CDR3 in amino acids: CATQWGFYNEQFF. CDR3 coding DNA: TGTGCTACCCAATGGGGTTTCTACAATGAGCAGTTCTTC.

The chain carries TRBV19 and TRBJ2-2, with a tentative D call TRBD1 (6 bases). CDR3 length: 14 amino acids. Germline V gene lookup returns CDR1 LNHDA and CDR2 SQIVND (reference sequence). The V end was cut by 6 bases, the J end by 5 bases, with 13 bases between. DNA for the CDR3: TGTGCCAGTAGGCAGGGGCAAGGGACCGGGGAGCTGTTTTTT. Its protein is CASRQGQGTGELFF.

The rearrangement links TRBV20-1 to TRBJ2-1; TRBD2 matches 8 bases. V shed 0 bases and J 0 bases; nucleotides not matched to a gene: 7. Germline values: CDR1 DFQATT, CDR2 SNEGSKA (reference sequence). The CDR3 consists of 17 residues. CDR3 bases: TGCAGTGCTAGAGATCAAAGCGGGGGAAGCTCCTACAATGAGCAGTTCTTC. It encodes CSARDQSGGSSYNEQFF.